This T cell receptor beta chain was identified in a study of blood T cell repertoires in COVID-19. In the study's own analysis: Nucleated cell number was recorded as an estimate derived from reference gene primer amplification. The protocol was immunoSEQ multiplex PCR, while the TCRdb copy is restricted to in-frame clones and leaves out a portion. The V and J calls and clone size come from that table; D and trimming were worked out from the DNA. The repertoire holds more than 50,000 clones, with 73% as singletons. The V and J ends lost 1 base and 1 base respectively, with 16 bases between them. Germline CDR1 is SGHTA and CDR2 is FQGTGA. The length of the CDR3 is 17 residues.

The receptor was isolated from a woman aged 70 to 79 with acute or convalescent COVID-19. Sequencing was done on a sample of peripheral blood. V is TRBV7-3 and J is TRBJ1-1, with TRBD1 as a possible D gene (6 bases). The CDR3 sequence is CASSLRGTRGPNTEAFF. The CDR3 region has the DNA TGTGCCAGCAGCTTAAGAGGGACCAGGGGCCCGAACACTGAAGCTTTCTTT.